These 9 T cell receptor beta chains came from one sample sequenced in a study of graft-versus-host responses after intestinal transplantation. These TCRs' antigens remain unknown. Libraries were prepared by immunoSEQ multiplex PCR; TCRdb keeps only in-frame clonotypes and omits some of them. The data show roughly 130,000 clones, about nine tenths seen once. Sequences were derived from unstimulated CD4+ T cells sorted from spleen or lymph node cells, sampled before intestinal transplant. The receptors were sampled from a human donor who received an intestinal transplant.

The rearrangement joins TRBV19 to TRBJ2-3; D remains ambiguous. Germline CDR1 LNHDA, CDR2 SQIVND (reference sequence). V lost 4 bases to trimming and J lost 1 base, with 12 bases between them. This CDR3 has 15 residues. In DNA form, the CDR3 reads TGTGCCAGTAGTAGGCCCCTACGGGGCACAGATACGCAGTATTTT. This sequence encodes CASSRPLRGTDTQYF.

The chain uses TRBV7-9 and TRBJ2-5; TRBD1 matches at 10 bases. V lost 6 bases, J lost 1 base, and 5 bases stayed unmatched. The CDR3 extends over 15 amino acids. Germline CDR1 is SEHNR and CDR2 is FQNEAQ (reference sequence). The DNA for the CDR3 is TGTGCCAGCAGTCCCGGGACAGGGGTCCAAGAGACCCAGTACTTC. Translated: CASSPGTGVQETQYF.

This clone was found once. The genes are TRBV11-2 and TRBJ2-2, with D perhaps being TRBD1 or TRBD2 (5 bases each). CDR1 is SGHAT, CDR2 FQNNGV, per germline. The CDR3 runs 13 residues. The ends were cut back, 4 bases at V and 7 bases at J, with 10 bases in the middle. The DNA for the CDR3 is TGTGCCAGCAGCTGGGGCGAGGGCGGGGAGCTGTTTTTT. Its translation: CASSWGEGGELFF.

The chain employs TRBV7-8 and TRBJ1-5; a weak D match, TRBD1 (5 bases). The germline V gene encodes CDR1 SGHVS and CDR2 FQNEAQ. This CDR3 region has 16 residues. Trimming stripped 1 base from V and 0 bases from J, with 10 bases between. CDR3: CASSLVGGYSNQPQHF. The CDR3 coding sequence is TGTGCCAGCAGCTTAGTTGGGGGGTATAGCAATCAGCCCCAGCATTTT.

The CDR3 reads CASSVGLRAGELFF. In DNA form, the CDR3 reads TGTGCCAGCAGCGTAGGGCTAAGGGCCGGGGAGCTGTTTTTT. This chain connects TRBV9 to TRBJ2-2; no reliable D call. The CDR3 is 14 amino acids. Trimming cost V 0 bases and J 6 bases, with 9 bases left between them. Germline loops: CDR1 SGDLS, CDR2 YYNGEE.

The chain is built from TRBV4-2 and TRBJ2-5; D gene ambiguous. The CDR3 totals 14 residues. Between the trimmed V and J ends, which lost 0 bases and 3 bases, there was a span of 8 bases. The V gene's germline CDR1 is LGHNA and CDR2 YNFKEQ. The CDR3 is CASSQDGKKETQYF. The CDR3, as DNA: TGTGCCAGCAGCCAAGACGGTAAAAAAGAGACCCAGTACTTC.

The table lists this clone with a count of one. The genes are TRBV19 and TRBJ1-5, with D possibly TRBD1 on 6 matching bases. Deletions cut 1 base from V and 2 bases from J, with 6 bases between. Germline CDR1 reads LNHDA; CDR2 reads SQIVND (reference sequence). The CDR3 covers 14 residues. CDR3 sequence: CASSIGQGNQPQHF. The CDR3, as DNA: TGTGCCAGTAGTATAGGACAGGGCAATCAGCCCCAGCATTTT.

The V and J genes are TRBV30 and TRBJ2-7; possible D gene TRBD2, 6 bases. Germline CDR1 reads GTSNPN; CDR2 reads SVGIG (reference sequence). CDR3 size: 12 residues. The V and J ends lost 5 bases and 4 bases respectively, with 12 bases between them. In nucleotides, the CDR3 is TGTGCCTGGGATCTTAGCGGTTACGAGCAGTACTTC. Translating it yields CAWDLSGYEQYF.

In its sample, this clone was seen once. CDR3 bases: TGTGCCAGCAGTCTAAAGGGCGGCTCCTACGAGCAGTACTTC. Translating gives CASSLKGGSYEQYF. The V call is TRBV27, the J call TRBJ2-7, with D hard to call. Germline V gives CDR1 MNHEY, CDR2 SMNVEV (reference sequence). Trimming shortened V by 5 bases and J by 0 bases, and 11 bases separated the two germline ends. The CDR3 consists of 14 residues.